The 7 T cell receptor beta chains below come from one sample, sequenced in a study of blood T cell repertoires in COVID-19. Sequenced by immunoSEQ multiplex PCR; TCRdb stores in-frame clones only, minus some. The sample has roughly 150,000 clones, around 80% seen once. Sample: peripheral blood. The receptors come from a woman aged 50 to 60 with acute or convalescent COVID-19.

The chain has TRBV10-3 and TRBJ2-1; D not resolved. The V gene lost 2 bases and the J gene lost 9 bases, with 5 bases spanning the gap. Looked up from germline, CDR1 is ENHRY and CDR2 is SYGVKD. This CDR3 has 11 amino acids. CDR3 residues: CAISERGEQFF. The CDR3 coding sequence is TGTGCCATCAGTGAGCGAGGTGAGCAGTTCTTC.

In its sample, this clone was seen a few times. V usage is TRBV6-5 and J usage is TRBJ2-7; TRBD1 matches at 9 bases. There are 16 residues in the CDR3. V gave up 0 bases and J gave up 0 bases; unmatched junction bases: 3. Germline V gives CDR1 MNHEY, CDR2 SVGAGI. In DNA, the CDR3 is TGTGCCAGCAGTTACTCCGGGACAGGGTACTCCTACGAGCAGTACTTC. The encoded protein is CASSYSGTGYSYEQYF.

CDR3 sequence (DNA): TGTGCCAGCAGCCAGGCGACAGGGGCCTCCTACGAGCAGTACTTC. Its translation: CASSQATGASYEQYF. The chain carries TRBV3-1 (or the pseudogene TRBV3-2) and TRBJ2-7, with 8 bases matching TRBD1. With 3 bases clipped from V and 0 bases from J, the junction kept 4 bases outside the gene matches. Germline CDR1 reads LGHDT; CDR2 reads YNNKEL (reference sequence). The CDR3 consists of 15 residues.

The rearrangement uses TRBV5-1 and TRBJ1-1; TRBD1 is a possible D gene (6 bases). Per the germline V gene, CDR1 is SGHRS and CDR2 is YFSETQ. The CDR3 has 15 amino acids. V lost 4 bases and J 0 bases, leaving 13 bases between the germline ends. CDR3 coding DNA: TGCGCCAGCAGCCGGGGGGCACGGATGAACACTGAAGCTTTCTTT. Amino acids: CASSRGARMNTEAFF.

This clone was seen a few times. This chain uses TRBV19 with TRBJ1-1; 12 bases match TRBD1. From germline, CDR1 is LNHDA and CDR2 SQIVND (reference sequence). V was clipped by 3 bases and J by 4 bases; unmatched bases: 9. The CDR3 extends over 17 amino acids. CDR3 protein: CASSISRDRGLVTEAFF. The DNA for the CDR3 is TGTGCCAGTAGTATTTCCCGGGACAGGGGGCTCGTCACTGAAGCTTTCTTT.

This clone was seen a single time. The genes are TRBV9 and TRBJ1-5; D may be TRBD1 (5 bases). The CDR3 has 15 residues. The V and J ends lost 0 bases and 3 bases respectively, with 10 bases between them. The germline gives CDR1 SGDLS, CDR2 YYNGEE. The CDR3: CASSVDGGNNQPQHF. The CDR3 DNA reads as TGTGCCAGCAGCGTAGACGGGGGTAACAATCAGCCCCAGCATTTT.

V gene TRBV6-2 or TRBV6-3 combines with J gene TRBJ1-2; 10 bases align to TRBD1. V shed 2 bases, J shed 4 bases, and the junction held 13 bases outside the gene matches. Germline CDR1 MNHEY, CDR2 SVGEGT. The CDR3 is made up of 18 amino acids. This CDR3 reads CASSYADRGRREGYGYTF. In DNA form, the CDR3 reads TGTGCCAGCAGTTACGCCGACAGGGGGCGCAGAGAGGGCTATGGCTACACCTTC.